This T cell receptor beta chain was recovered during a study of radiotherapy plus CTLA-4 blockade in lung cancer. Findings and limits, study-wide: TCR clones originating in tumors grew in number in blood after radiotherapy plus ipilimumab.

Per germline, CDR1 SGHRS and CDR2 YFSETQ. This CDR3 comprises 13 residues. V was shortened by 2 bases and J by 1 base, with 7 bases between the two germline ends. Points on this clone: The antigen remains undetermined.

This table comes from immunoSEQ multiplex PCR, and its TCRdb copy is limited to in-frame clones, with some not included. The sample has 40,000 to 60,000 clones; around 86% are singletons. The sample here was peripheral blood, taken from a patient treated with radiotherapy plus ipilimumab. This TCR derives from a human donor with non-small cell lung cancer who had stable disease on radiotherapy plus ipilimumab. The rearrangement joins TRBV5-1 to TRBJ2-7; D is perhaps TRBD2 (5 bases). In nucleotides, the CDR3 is TGCGCCAGCAGCTTCGGGGTTTCCTACGAGCAGTACTTC. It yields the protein CASSFGVSYEQYF.